The entry below describes one TCR beta chain. No cognate antigen has been identified for it. Per-base qualities were not stored, and no clone one base away is much larger. The sample originates from a study of cytomegalovirus exposure and HLA in healthy donors (dated by TCRdb to 2016 to 2017). As for the study more broadly: An earlier analysis of some 500 of the donors reported about 290 Gb of sequence data and some 120 million unique TCR beta sequences from roughly 200 million T cells. A later genetic analysis used genome-wide SNP genotypes for about three fifths of the 666 donors, treating that subset as a discovery cohort. Roughly five DR-DQ haplotypes were handled as single units for association and clustering, since linkage in the cohort was strong. An earlier analysis of a few hundred of the donors applied high-throughput TCR beta sequencing to assess whether each TCR beta V gene segment acted as functional or pseudogenic. To study patterns of TCR occurrence, a later analysis re-analyzed previously published TCR beta repertoires from 700 or so donors and added high-resolution HLA genotyping. Among some 400 genotyped donors of the cohort, an average of around 240,000 unique TCR beta nucleotide sequences were sequenced per donor, around a sixth of them non-productive. The number of donors typed differed by locus, with 629-630 for A, B, C, DRB1 and DQB1, 522 for DQA1, 600 to 610 for DPA1, and around 430 for DPB1. In the later analysis, no new phenotypic data were used to find candidate immune exposures; instead, reliance was placed on TCR beta sequences and their occurrence across donors. All discovery cohort repertoires had been generated using a single sequencing platform. An early release covering some 640 HLA-typed donors comprised roughly 300 gigabases of sequencing data and around 80 million unique TCR sequences. HLA typing covered class I and class II loci at four-digit resolution. High-throughput TCR immunosequencing, statistical association of individual TCRs with disease status, and machine learning were combined to predict cytomegalovirus infection status. The genetic ancestry cluster associated with self-reported Caucasian donors included 80% to 90% of the roughly 390 genotyped donors. The T cell repertoires of several hundred subjects were profiled by immunosequencing and related to cytomegalovirus serostatus. Alongside the repertoire data, information on donor age, sex, ethnicity and CMV serostatus was compiled. The study aimed to test whether cataloging public T cell receptors could reveal signatures of past pathogen exposure. Along with the 666-subject first cohort, a separate validation cohort of approximately 110 different subjects was used.

The cohort was made up of hundreds of healthy bone marrow donors. At the time of sampling, all cohort members were nominally healthy, though unrecorded immune exposures were likely present. The donor was CMV seronegative and was included in the group of hundreds of seronegative cohort members. A peripheral blood sample was collected from each donor, and TCR beta sequencing was performed on peripheral blood mononuclear cells. The Qiagen DNeasy Blood Extraction Kit was used to extract genomic DNA from the blood cell samples. What the authors observed across the whole study: The study gave a list of roughly 150 TCR beta chains associated with cytomegalovirus. The sequencing pipeline was judged likely to have produced a cluster of highly shared sequence variants as a technical artifact. According to the authors, the approach could potentially be generalized to other disease states and immunological phenotypes. Correlated functional status among segregating V segments might reflect linkage disequilibrium, but an unknown experimental factor could not be ruled out. A later analysis found that TCR association rates varied across HLA loci, with DRB1 alleles showing the most associated TCRs and HLA-C alleles the fewest. Three of the identified cytomegalovirus-associated TCR beta chains were confirmed in vitro to be specific for cytomegalovirus antigens. A later analysis reported that several top co-occurrence clusters appeared linked to parvovirus B19, influenza, CMV and Epstein-Barr virus. A further reported finding was that TCR beta sequences accurately predicted the HLA-A and HLA-B alleles for most subjects in the first cohort. According to a later genetic analysis, donors in an Asian-associated ancestry cluster had fewer N-insertions in productive TCRs than the approximately 610-donor mean. In a later analysis, HLA-associated TCR beta chains showed more clonal expansion and lower generation probabilities than non-associated chains that were equally common. The only immune exposure information available for the cohort was CMV serostatus. Because counts were too low, about 17 rarely observed V segments, including chromosome 9 orphons, were excluded from the earlier analysis of several hundred of the donors. A later genetic analysis associated a missense DCLRE1C variant with V-gene and J-gene trimming of TCR beta chains, and an independent cohort replicated the association. In this cohort, only TCR beta chains were sequenced, and detectable features were limited by the absence of alpha or paired-chain data. In a later analysis, most CMV-associated TCR beta chains were found to appear HLA-restricted, with HLA associations seemingly driven largely by CMV exposure. Some IMGT-functional V segments, including TRBV6-2 and TRBV6-3, could not be told apart with the 87-base-pair reads, so those segments were excluded. Specific HLA alleles were associated with 15,000 to 20,000 TCR beta sequences at a false discovery rate of 0.05 in a later analysis. Because some donors lacked HLA typing at each locus, the association tests relied only on the typed subset. Strong co-occurrence of HLA alleles, especially DR and DQ, made assigning TCR associations to individual alleles difficult. Presence/absence analyses assumed roughly uniform sequencing depth across donors, an assumption that may not hold. In an earlier analysis of some 640 of the donors, most TCR beta V segments were observed in productive rearrangements about 90% or about 30% of the time, broadly matching IMGT annotations. While some public TCRs were present in many individuals, most TCR sequences turned up only very rarely across donors. The classifier was reported to diagnose cytomegalovirus status with high specificity and sensitivity in both the original cohort and the validation cohort.

Library prep was done by the immunoSEQ multiplex PCR assay. For the multiplex PCR, a mixture combining 60 forward primers for TCR Vbeta segments and 13 reverse primers for TCR Jbeta segments was used. A multiplex PCR assay on genomic DNA amplified the CDR3 region of rearranged TCR beta genes. On the Illumina HiSeq System, the amplified TCR beta libraries were sequenced as 87-base-pair reads. As for the authors' bioinformatics: In a later analysis, some 80 million unique TCR beta chains were counted across the roughly 670 repertoires, and approximately 11 million of these chains were shared by at least two donors. Raw reads were error-corrected and collapsed into unique sequences by a nearest-neighbor algorithm in which closely related sequences were merged to remove PCR and sequencing errors. To assign V, D and J gene segments, CDR3 sequences were aligned to IMGT reference sequences. For a sequence to be retained, at least a six-nucleotide match to both a V gene segment and a J gene segment was required. Rearrangements were called productive when the CDR3 lacked stop codons and stayed in frame with V and J; all others were non-productive. Following IMGT convention, CDR3 was defined as the stretch from the second conserved V-encoded cysteine up to the conserved J-encoded phenylalanine. The earlier analysis of a few hundred of the donors excluded any sequence lacking an unambiguous match to a single V gene segment. An earlier analysis of around 600 of the donors classified V segments as functional when productive rearrangements were above 56.7% and as segregating when the standard deviation between donors was above 5%. A statistical classification framework was developed to diagnose cytomegalovirus status using the catalog of TCR beta chain sequences. V and J gene assignment, in a later analysis, came from comparing TCR nucleotide sequences with IMGT/GENE-DB human TR gene sequences. In a later analysis, CDR3 sequences and most-parsimonious VDJ recombination scenarios were assigned using the TCRdist pipeline. In a later analysis, each TCR beta chain was defined by its CDR3 amino acid sequence together with its V-gene family, and reads without a unique V-gene family were excluded. In a later analysis, several hundred highly shared, low-generation-probability nucleotide sequences were removed to address suspected cross-contamination and a sequencing artifact. For each public chain, a later analysis derived a clonal expansion index from normalized ranks of inferred template counts within each repertoire. In a later analysis, generation probabilities were computed with a VDJ recombination model fitted to out-of-frame rearrangements, and the resulting probabilities were checked against IGoR. A later analysis scored TCR-TCR, TCR-HLA and TCR-CMV co-occurrence with hypergeometric tests, applying a repertoire-size bias correction to TCR pairs. In a later analysis, false discovery rates were estimated by permuting HLA or CMV assignments 20 times. In a later analysis, co-occurring TCRs were grouped using DBSCAN, with TCRdist sequence similarity added in when clustering inside HLA-allele-positive subsets. Co-occurrence clustering excluded repertoires with fewer than 30,000 or more than 120,000 public chains, plus five with anomalous nucleotide sharing. TCRdb holds this immuneACCESS table with in-frame rearrangements only. Some clones are missing; in checked studies, unresolved V genes explain under half, and the rest has no known cause. The V and J calls and clone size are taken from that table; D and trimming were inferred from the DNA. The sample table shows some 120,000 clones, and roughly 80% are seen once. Over 2.5% of the sample lies in the top ten.

The CDR3 runs 15 residues from the cysteine to the phenylalanine. The entry retains the CDR3 DNA only, 45 bases that are in frame from base 1. At the junction V is shortened by 3 bases and J by 0 bases, with 10 bases in between. The germline V gene (reference sequence) provides CDR1 LNHDA and CDR2 SQIVND. Recombination linked TRBV19 to TRBJ2-3; the D gene identity is not certain. The sequenced sample was PBMCs. The receptor was derived from a male donor in good health and CMV-seronegative. In nucleotide form, the sequence is TGTGCCAGTAGTATCGTCCTAGTGAGCACAGATACGCAGTATTTT. It specifies CASSIVLVSTDTQYF. The CDR3, completed at both ends by the reference TRBV19 and TRBJ2-3 genes, gives the full variable domain DGGITQSPKYLFRKEGQNVTLSCEQNLNHDAMYWYRQDPGQGLRLIYYSQIVNDFQKGDIAEGYSVSREKKESFPLTVTSAQKNPTAFYLCASSIVLVSTDTQYFGPGTRLTVL.